This T cell receptor beta chain was identified in a study of cytomegalovirus exposure and HLA in healthy donors. Germline V gives CDR1 SEHNR, CDR2 FQNEAQ (reference sequence). Trimming took 4 bases from V and 4 from J; bases not matched to a gene: 3. The CDR3 is made up of 13 amino acids. Donors were nominally healthy when sampled, though unrecorded immune exposures were likely. The study's findings and limits: Rates of TCR association differed by HLA locus in a later analysis, with DRB1 highest and HLA-C lowest. Reportedly, HLA-A and HLA-B alleles of most subjects were accurately predicted from TCR beta. Later analysis reportedly placed an Asian-associated ancestry cluster below the approximately 700-donor mean in N-insertions.

Both 60 Vbeta primers and 13 Jbeta primers went into the PCR. The assay was immunoSEQ multiplex PCR, and TCRdb's table has in-frame clones only and misses some. The sample has 140,000 to 150,000 clones. Concerning this clone itself: The antigen is undetermined.

The sample comprised PBMCs. The V and J genes are TRBV7-9 and TRBJ2-5; 7 nucleotides match TRBD1. The TCR comes from a male donor in good health and CMV-seronegative. This CDR3 is CASSYRTGETQYF. The CDR3 nucleotides read TGTGCCAGCAGCTATAGGACAGGAGAGACCCAGTACTTC.